Here is one TCR beta chain with its context. What it binds is unknown. This sample is drawn from a study of T cells in localized non-small cell lung cancer. Study-wide results and limits: Maximal T cell clonality occurred in uninvolved adjacent lung, with tumor ranking below it.

The J segment lost 2 bases and the V segment lost 3 bases, leaving 8 bases of the junction unmatched. Germline V gives CDR1 SGHVS, CDR2 FQNEAQ. The CDR3 is 18 amino acids. Sequenced by immunoSEQ multiplex PCR; TCRdb stores in-frame clones only, minus some. Among 75,000 to 80,000 clones, more than 70% were seen once, and the ten largest hold less than 25%. This sequence originates from a woman between 35 and 75 years old with stage I squamous cell lung carcinoma. The sample in question was peripheral blood, obtained before any cancer treatment. J is TRBJ2-3 and V is TRBV7-8, with 13 bases matching TRBD2. Written as DNA, the CDR3 is TGTGCCAGCAGCTTGCCACTAGCGGGGGGGCGGGCCACAGATACGCAGTATTTT. This sequence encodes CASSLPLAGGRATDTQYF. Based on the CDR3 plus reference TRBV7-8 and TRBJ2-3, the full variable domain is GAGVSQSPRYKVAKRGQDVALRCDPISGHVSLFWYQQALGQGPEFLTYFQNEAQLDKSGLPSDRFFAERPEGSVSTLKIQRTQQEDSAVYLCASSLPLAGGRATDTQYFGPGTRLTVL.